Presented here are 19 T cell receptor beta chains from one specimen sequenced in a study of blood T cell repertoires in COVID-19. Produced via immunoSEQ multiplex PCR; TCRdb's table is partial and in-frame only. The data show roughly 250,000 clones, roughly 90% seen once. The sequencing input was peripheral blood. Receptors were obtained from a man aged 60-69 years who had recovered from COVID-19.

The table lists this clone with a count of one. This chain connects TRBV5-1 to TRBJ2-3, with D possibly being TRBD1 (6 bases). Germline values: CDR1 SGHRS, CDR2 YFSETQ. V dropped 4 bases and J dropped 6 bases, with 15 bases sitting between them. The CDR3 has 14 amino acids. The CDR3 sequence is CASSTLQGTDTQYF. CDR3 nucleotides: TGCGCCAGCAGCACTCTACAGGGTACGGATACGCAGTATTTT.

The V and J genes are TRBV5-4 and TRBJ2-3; the match to TRBD2 covers 9 bases. V was pared by 0 bases and J by 3 bases, with 8 bases of the junction left unmatched. The germline V gene has CDR1 SGHNT and CDR2 YYREEE (reference sequence). This CDR3 has 17 residues. The chain's CDR3 is CASSLEQLAGQTDTQYF. DNA of the CDR3: TGTGCCAGCAGCTTGGAACAACTAGCGGGTCAAACAGATACGCAGTATTTT.

The chain links TRBV27 to TRBJ2-5, with TRBD1 matching 7 bases. The germline CDR1 and CDR2 sequences are MNHEY and SMNVEV (reference sequence). The CDR3 is 16 residues long. With 6 bases clipped from V and 5 bases from J, the junction kept 15 bases outside the gene matches. CDR3 nucleotides: TGTGCCAGCAGCCGTTATACGACAGGGCTTAGCGAGACCCAGTACTTC. Translating it yields CASSRYTTGLSETQYF.

J is TRBJ1-5 and V is TRBV10-2, with 8 bases matching TRBD1. Germline values: CDR1 WSHSY, CDR2 SAAADI. J was trimmed by 2 bases and V by 5 bases; bases with no gene match: 14. This CDR3 spans 18 amino acids. The DNA of the CDR3 is TGCGCCAGCAGTCGCGGCGACAGGGGAACGGTCGGCAATCAGCCCCAGCATTTT. Protein product: CASSRGDRGTVGNQPQHF.

The chain is built from TRBV7-2 and TRBJ1-5; D not certain. V shed 5 bases and J shed 7 bases, with 18 bases lying between them. This CDR3 comprises 15 residues. The germline V gene encodes CDR1 SGHTA and CDR2 FQGNSA. The CDR3 reads CASSLLSAGRQPQHF. The DNA for the CDR3 is TGTGCCAGCAGCCTCCTATCAGCGGGGAGGCAGCCCCAGCATTTT.

The rearrangement joins TRBV7-2 to TRBJ2-5; TRBD2 aligns across 11 bases. The junction had 14 bases not matched to a gene; V was cut back by 4 bases and J by 4 bases. This CDR3 is built from 18 residues. Germline V gene lookup returns CDR1 SGHTA and CDR2 FQGNSA. CDR3 amino acids: CASSSLALAGGPGETQYF. CDR3 DNA: TGTGCCAGCAGCTCCTTAGCATTAGCGGGGGGGCCGGGAGAGACCCAGTACTTC.

This CDR3 reads CASSRTGFTEAFF. CDR3 DNA sequence: TGTGCCAGCAGCAGGACAGGTTTCACTGAAGCTTTCTTT. The chain recombines TRBV12-3 or TRBV12-4 with TRBJ1-1; TRBD1 agrees at 7 bases. Trimming at V came to 6 bases and at J to 4 bases, leaving 5 bases not matched to a gene. CDR3 length: 13 amino acids.

The V gene is TRBV12-5, the J gene TRBJ2-5, with 7 bases fitting TRBD2. CDR3 length: 17 amino acids. Germline CDR1 reads LGHNT; CDR2 reads FRNRAP. With V trimmed by 1 base and J by 1 base, 9 bases remained unmatched. CDR3 region: CASGLALFGGGQETQYF. The CDR3 coding sequence is TGTGCTAGTGGTTTGGCCCTGTTTGGGGGGGGCCAAGAGACCCAGTACTTC.

V gene TRBV11-2 combines with J gene TRBJ2-5; 9 bases align to TRBD1. Trimming cost V 5 bases and J 5 bases; bases outside gene matches: 6. Germline V CDR1 and CDR2: SGHAT, FQNNGV. This CDR3 contains 14 residues. The CDR3 region is CASSLTGTGETQYF. CDR3 DNA sequence: TGTGCCAGCAGCCTCACCGGGACAGGGGAGACCCAGTACTTC.

J is TRBJ1-6 and V is TRBV11-2, with D unclear. V lost 1 base to trimming and J lost 0 bases, with 13 bases between them. The CDR3 is made up of 18 amino acids. The germline V gene has CDR1 SGHAT and CDR2 FQNNGV. The chain's CDR3 is CASSLVISTNSYNSPLHF. In DNA form, the CDR3 reads TGTGCCAGCAGCTTAGTGATTTCGACAAACTCCTATAATTCACCCCTCCACTTT.

This chain connects TRBV7-2 to TRBJ1-6; 11 bases line up with TRBD1. The CDR3 is 16 amino acids. Unmatched junction bases numbered 11, after V lost 6 bases and J lost 10 bases. Germline V CDR1 and CDR2: SGHTA, FQGNSA. DNA for the CDR3: TGTGCCAGCAGTACCCGAACCGGGACAGGGGGGTCACCCCTCCACTTT. Translating it yields CASSTRTGTGGSPLHF. Drawing the rest from reference TRBV7-2 and TRBJ1-6, the complete variable domain is GAGVSQSPSNKVTEKGKDVELRCDPISGHTALYWYRQSLGQGLEFLIYFQGNSAPDKSGLPSDRFSAERTGGSVSTLTIQRTQQEDSAVYLCASSTRTGTGGSPLHFGNGTRLTVT.

This clone showed up many times. V and J are TRBV2 and TRBJ1-5, with D possibly matching TRBD1 (5 bases). Germline lookup yields CDR1 SNHLY and CDR2 FYNNEI. The length of the CDR3 is 14 residues. Trimming took off 4 bases at V and 3 bases at J, with 10 bases between the two ends. As DNA, the CDR3 is TGTGCCAGCAGTGTTTCGGGGGACAATCAGCCCCAGCATTTT. Translating gives CASSVSGDNQPQHF.

This clone was counted many times. The rearrangement joins TRBV6-5 to TRBJ1-5; 7 bases are shared with TRBD1. The CDR3 extends over 13 amino acids. V was pared by 5 bases and J by 6 bases, with 4 bases of the junction left unmatched. CDR1 is MNHEY, CDR2 SVGAGI, per germline. CDR3 DNA: TGTGCCAGCAGTCAGGGGGAGGCTCAGCCCCAGCATTTT. It specifies CASSQGEAQPQHF.

The chain combines TRBV5-6 with TRBJ2-1; D perhaps matches TRBD2 (6 bases). The V gene lost 3 bases and the J gene lost 6 bases, with 10 bases spanning the gap. CDR1 is SGHDT, CDR2 YYEEEE, per germline. The CDR3 spans 13 residues. The CDR3 DNA follows: TGTGCCAGCAGCTCCTGGACTACCAATGAGCAGTTCTTC. Amino acids: CASSSWTTNEQFF.

Concerning this clone itself: A read error may be the cause here, since a much bigger clone is one base away. The chain links TRBV19 to TRBJ1-1, with D hard to call. Deletions cut 1 base from V and 5 bases from J, with 14 bases between. CDR1 is LNHDA, CDR2 SQIVND, per germline (reference sequence). The CDR3 length is 15 residues. CDR3 bases: TGTGCCAGTAGTATAGCAGGTAGGGAGACAACTGAAGCTTTCTTT. It specifies CASSIAGRETTEAFF.

This rearrangement joins TRBV7-9 to TRBJ2-7; 9 positions match TRBD1. The CDR3 contains 16 residues. With V trimmed by 0 bases and J by 3 bases, 6 bases remained unmatched. CDR1 and CDR2 (germline): SEHNR, FQNEAQ (reference sequence). CDR3 protein: CASSLALRDRVYEQYF. Written as DNA, the CDR3 is TGTGCCAGCAGCTTAGCGCTAAGGGACAGGGTCTACGAGCAGTACTTC.

This clone was seen a single time. This sequence joins TRBV5-8 and TRBJ1-6; 7 bases align to TRBD1. The CDR3 is 15 amino acids. V gave up 4 bases and J gave up 6 bases; unmatched junction bases: 7. Germline CDR1 reads SGHTS; CDR2 reads YDEGEE. The CDR3 loop reads CASSATGTANSPLHF. The CDR3 bases are TGTGCCAGCAGCGCCACCGGGACAGCTAATTCACCCCTCCACTTT.

This clone was recorded only once. The chain carries TRBV11-2 and TRBJ1-2; 7 bases map to TRBD1. With V trimmed by 10 bases and J by 2 bases, 4 bases remained unmatched. This CDR3 spans 12 amino acids. Germline-derived CDR1 and CDR2 are SGHAT and FQNNGV. CDR3 nucleotide sequence: TGTGCCATAACAGGGGAGAACTATGGCTACACCTTC. This sequence encodes CAITGENYGYTF.

This clone was seen just once. The V and J genes are TRBV5-6 and TRBJ2-2; D gene ambiguous. The CDR3 loop spans 13 amino acids. CDR1 and CDR2 from the germline V gene are SGHDT and YYEEEE. Trimming took off 4 bases at V and 7 bases at J, with 11 bases between the two ends. The DNA for the CDR3 is TGTGCCAGCAGCCTCATACCCAGCGGGGAGCTGTTTTTT. This codes for CASSLIPSGELFF.